This T cell receptor (beta chain) was sequenced in a study of identical twins. Findings of the study overall: With monozygotic twins, out-of-frame TCR alpha sharing exceeded what models estimated.

TCRdb redid the calling of the 5' RACE reads with MiXCR, one entry per CDR3 protein. The sample holds about 200,000 distinct CDR3 sequences, 6.5% seen once. The sample holds many counts of this clonotype. Its target is not known. V was cut by 4 bases and J by 4 bases, with 17 bases left in between. This CDR3 comprises 16 residues. Separately, the same data were catalogued under a study of T cells expressing NK-cell markers.

This TCR came from a woman between 18 and 30 years old in good health. The gene calls are TRBV12-3 or TRBV12-4 and TRBJ2-1, with a weak D call TRBD1 (5 bases). Sequenced material: CD8+ T cells sorted from blood. CDR3 DNA sequence: TGTGCCAGCAGTTCCCCCGTATATACAGGTTACAATGAGCAGTTCTTC. Translation: CASSSPVYTGYNEQFF.